The 32 T cell receptor beta chains in this list originate from one sample, sequenced in a study of graft-versus-host responses after intestinal transplantation. Processing released intraepithelial and lamina propria lymphocytes from the graft tissue. Some clones are missing from TCRdb's copy, which holds only in-frame ones; the method was immunoSEQ multiplex PCR. In the table there are approximately 9,600 clones, around 88% of which are singletons. The material sequenced was ileum tissue, taken almost 750 days after intestinal transplantation. These receptor sequences come from a human patient who received an intestinal transplant, so some T cells may come from the graft donor.

CDR3 coding DNA: TGCAGCGTCGGGGGGCAGCCCCTCACCTACGAGCAGTACTTC. This encodes CSVGGQPLTYEQYF. The chain carries TRBV29-1 and TRBJ2-7, with D maybe TRBD2 (7 bases). CDR3 length: 14 residues. Trimming shortened V by 6 bases and J by 2 bases, and 17 bases separated the two germline ends. Germline V gene sequence: CDR1 SQVTM, CDR2 ANQGSEA.

The chain recombines TRBV5-6 with TRBJ1-2, with D maybe TRBD1 (6 bases). Germline V lookup: CDR1 SGHDT, CDR2 YYEEEE. This CDR3 is built from 15 residues. Deletions cut 4 bases from V and 4 bases from J, with 17 bases between. CDR3 region: CASSPPRQAFYGYTF. The CDR3 DNA reads TGTGCCAGCAGCCCCCCCCGACAGGCATTCTATGGCTACACCTTC.

This chain uses TRBV6-6 with TRBJ2-7; 10 positions match TRBD2. CDR3 length equals 13 residues. After removal of 5 bases from V and 6 bases from J, the junction contained 4 bases not matched to a gene. Per germline, CDR1 MNHNY and CDR2 SVGAGI (reference sequence). This CDR3 is CASSRAGGLEQYF. CDR3 sequence (DNA): TGTGCCAGCAGTCGAGCGGGGGGGCTCGAGCAGTACTTC.

This rearrangement joins TRBV27 to TRBJ2-2; no clear D gene. Trimming took 3 bases from V and 11 from J, leaving 10 bases between them. Germline V CDR1 and CDR2: MNHEY, SMNVEV (reference sequence). There are 12 residues in the CDR3. The DNA of the CDR3 is TGTGCCAGCAGTTTTCAAGGTTATGAGCTGTTTTTT. This codes for CASSFQGYELFF.

The CDR3 protein is CASSVPNRCLAGGPWYQETQYF. DNA of the CDR3: TGTGCCAGCAGCGTACCCAATAGGTGCCTAGCGGGAGGGCCCTGGTACCAAGAGACCCAGTACTTC. The V and J genes are TRBV9 and TRBJ2-5; 12 bases are shared with TRBD2. Germline CDR1 is SGDLS and CDR2 is YYNGEE. The CDR3 is made up of 22 amino acids. The V and J ends lost 1 base and 0 bases, in that order; junction bases with no gene match: 19.

This chain uses TRBV28 with TRBJ1-2; D might be TRBD1 (5 bases). CDR1 is MDHEN, CDR2 SYDVKM, per germline. Trimming stripped 6 bases from V and 3 bases from J, with 20 bases between. CDR3 length: 16 residues. CDR3: CASSTRRGGTHYGYTF. The DNA for the CDR3 is TGTGCCAGCAGCACCCGGAGGGGAGGAACGCACTATGGCTACACCTTC.

This sequence joins TRBV11-2 and TRBJ1-6; D perhaps matches TRBD1 (5 bases). The CDR3 length is 16 residues. The germline CDR1 and CDR2 sequences are SGHAT and FQNNGV. Trimming shortened V by 5 bases and J by 7 bases, and 18 bases separated the two germline ends. CDR3 in DNA: TGTGCCAGCAGCCCCAGGTCATCGGGGGGGAATTCACCCCTCCACTTT. It encodes CASSPRSSGGNSPLHF.

This chain uses TRBV7-2 with TRBJ1-5; D is perhaps TRBD1 (5 bases). The CDR3 has 14 residues. Germline V gene data show CDR1 as SGHTA and CDR2 as FQGNSA. With 4 bases removed from V and 7 bases from J, the gap between germline ends came to 14 bases. The CDR3 DNA is TGTGCCAGCAGCTCACAATGGCAGGGACAGCCCCAGCATTTT. Translation: CASSSQWQGQPQHF. The whole variable domain, remainder taken from reference TRBV7-2 and TRBJ1-5, is GAGVSQSPSNKVTEKGKDVELRCDPISGHTALYWYRQSLGQGLEFLIYFQGNSAPDKSGLPSDRFSAERTGGSVSTLTIQRTQQEDSAVYLCASSSQWQGQPQHFGDGTRLSIL.

The V call is TRBV6-6, the J call TRBJ1-1; TRBD1 is a possible D gene (5 bases). The CDR3 is 14 amino acids. Germline-derived CDR1 and CDR2 are MNHNY and SVGAGI (reference sequence). V lost 0 bases and J lost 1, with 6 bases in between. In DNA form, the CDR3 reads TGTGCCAGCAGTTACTCGAGGGGGAACACTGAAGCTTTCTTT. Encoded protein: CASSYSRGNTEAFF.

The rearrangement joins TRBV6-1 to TRBJ2-5, with D tentatively TRBD1 or TRBD2 (5 bases each). Trimming stripped 3 bases from V and 1 base from J, with 9 bases between. Germline CDR1 reads MNHNS; CDR2 reads SASEGT. The CDR3 runs 14 residues. CDR3 residues: CASSDLGGQETQYF. CDR3 DNA sequence: TGTGCCAGCAGTGACCTTGGGGGCCAAGAGACCCAGTACTTC.

The V and J genes are TRBV4-1 and TRBJ2-7, with D possibly being TRBD1 or TRBD2 (5 bases each). The V gene lost 1 base and the J gene lost 5 bases, with 6 bases spanning the gap. This CDR3 spans 12 amino acids. The germline V gene has CDR1 MGHRA and CDR2 YSYEKL. CDR3 DNA: TGCGCCAGCAGCCAAGCGGGACACGAGCAGTACTTC. It encodes CASSQAGHEQYF.

This sequence joins TRBV10-1 and TRBJ2-1; TRBD2 aligns across 11 bases. Germline V gene lookup returns CDR1 WNHNN and CDR2 SYGVQD (reference sequence). The CDR3 has 16 residues. V trimming: 2 bases; J trimming: 9 bases; junction bases outside the gene matches: 9. The CDR3 sequence: CASSEMGASGRFEQFF. DNA of the CDR3: TGCGCCAGCAGTGAGATGGGGGCTAGCGGGAGGTTTGAGCAGTTCTTC.

The V gene is TRBV10-3, the J gene TRBJ2-1; D may be TRBD2 (5 bases). The V end was cut by 7 bases, the J end by 0 bases, with 19 bases between. Germline CDR1 is ENHRY and CDR2 is SYGVKD. The CDR3 runs 17 residues. In DNA form, the CDR3 reads TGTGCCATCATGGGGAGTAAGGTTCGTAGCTCCTACAATGAGCAGTTCTTC. It specifies CAIMGSKVRSSYNEQFF.

The chain links TRBV19 to TRBJ1-5; 8 bases line up with TRBD1. The CDR3 is made up of 16 amino acids. V was pared by 5 bases and J by 4 bases, with 10 bases of the junction left unmatched. Germline loops: CDR1 LNHDA, CDR2 SQIVND (reference sequence). The CDR3 is CASSAPDRARNQPQHF. Written as DNA, the CDR3 is TGTGCCAGTAGTGCCCCGGACAGGGCGAGGAATCAGCCCCAGCATTTT.

This clone occurred once. This sequence joins TRBV7-3 and TRBJ2-4; D not resolved. Trimming pared 1 base from V and 7 bases from J, leaving 8 bases between. Germline CDR1 and CDR2: SGHTA and FQGTGA. The CDR3 totals 13 residues. The CDR3 nucleotides read TGTGCCAGCAGCTTAATGAACAGTAACATTCAGTACTTC. Translated, it gives CASSLMNSNIQYF.

For the CDR3, the DNA is TGCGCCAGCAGCCCTCCCCCGCGGGAGGCTAGGGTGGCCTACAATGAGCAGTTCTTC. Translated, it gives CASSPPPREARVAYNEQFF. The chain employs TRBV5-1 and TRBJ2-1; 8 bases map to TRBD2. The junction had 17 bases not matched to a gene; V was cut back by 4 bases and J by 2 bases. This CDR3 contains 19 residues. Germline values: CDR1 SGHRS, CDR2 YFSETQ.

CDR3 loop: CASSLYGQAGDEQFF. The CDR3, as DNA: TGTGCCAGCAGCTTATATGGCCAAGCGGGCGATGAGCAGTTCTTC. V is TRBV11-3 and J is TRBJ2-1, with TRBD2 as a possible D gene (6 bases). This CDR3 spans 15 amino acids. V gave up 2 bases and J gave up 8 bases, with 16 bases separating them. Germline CDR1 SGHNT, CDR2 YENEEA.

V is TRBV27 and J is TRBJ2-7, with TRBD2 as a possible D gene (5 bases). With 5 bases removed from V and 2 bases from J, the gap between germline ends came to 16 bases. The CDR3 is made up of 15 amino acids. The V gene's germline CDR1 is MNHEY and CDR2 SMNVEV (reference sequence). The CDR3 sequence: CASSHRKDWAYEQYF. The CDR3 nucleotides read TGTGCCAGCAGTCATCGGAAGGACTGGGCCTACGAGCAGTACTTC.

The chain joins TRBV7-3 to TRBJ1-2; D not resolved. Germline CDR1 reads SGHTA; CDR2 reads FQGTGA. Deletions cut 0 bases from V and 7 bases from J, with 15 bases between. The CDR3 length is 15 residues. The CDR3 DNA reads TGTGCCAGCAGCTTAACGTCTAGCCCATCAGGTGGCTACACCTTC. This encodes CASSLTSSPSGGYTF.

The chain has TRBV10-3 and TRBJ1-2, with no clear D. The germline V and J ends were trimmed by 4 bases and 4 bases, with 7 bases remaining between them. Germline V gene sequence: CDR1 ENHRY, CDR2 SYGVKD. The CDR3 consists of 12 residues. The CDR3 is CAISADSYGYTF. CDR3 in DNA: TGTGCCATCAGTGCCGACTCCTATGGCTACACCTTC.

This chain connects TRBV5-6 to TRBJ2-7; no firm D call. Germline-derived CDR1 and CDR2 are SGHDT and YYEEEE. Trimming pared 2 bases from V and 2 bases from J, leaving 8 bases between. This CDR3 region has 13 residues. In DNA form, the CDR3 reads TGTGCCAGCAGCTTAATAGGAGCCTACGAGCAGTACTTC. Its translation: CASSLIGAYEQYF.

This clone was seen just once. Other DNA sequences in the sample encode the same CDR3. The rearrangement uses TRBV7-9 and TRBJ1-4; weak D call: TRBD1 (5 bases). Trimming shortened V by 5 bases and J by 7 bases, and 8 bases separated the two germline ends. Germline V gene sequence: CDR1 SEHNR, CDR2 FQNEAQ (reference sequence). The CDR3 is made up of 12 amino acids. As DNA, the CDR3 is TGTGCCAGCAGCCAGGGTCGTGAAAAACTGTTTTTT. Translated: CASSQGREKLFF.

This clone was found once. The chain employs TRBV11-1 and TRBJ2-3, with unresolved D. The germline V gene encodes CDR1 SGHAT and CDR2 FQDESV (reference sequence). This CDR3 region has 16 residues. Trimming took off 1 base at V and 4 bases at J, with 15 bases between the two ends. In DNA, the CDR3 is TGTGCCAGCAGCTTAGTCGACCCTAGGGATCCAGATACGCAGTATTTT. Its translation is CASSLVDPRDPDTQYF.

V and J are TRBV11-2 and TRBJ2-3, with a possible D match to TRBD1 (6 bases). Trimming shortened V by 5 bases and J by 6 bases, and 15 bases separated the two germline ends. Germline V lookup: CDR1 SGHAT, CDR2 FQNNGV. The CDR3 length is 14 residues. The CDR3 region is CASSNRQVIDTQYF. CDR3 bases: TGTGCCAGCAGCAATAGACAGGTCATCGATACGCAGTATTTT.

The chain uses TRBV11-1 and TRBJ1-2, with 8 bases matching TRBD1. V shed 6 bases, J shed 3 bases, and the junction held 6 bases outside the gene matches. CDR3 size: 14 residues. Per the germline V gene, CDR1 is SGHAT and CDR2 is FQDESV (reference sequence). The DNA for the CDR3 is TGTGCCAGCAGGCCTACAGGGGGGGACTATGGCTACACCTTC. It yields the protein CASRPTGGDYGYTF.

This chain connects TRBV5-6 to TRBJ2-5, with 12 bases identical to TRBD2. The CDR3 is 17 amino acids. Germline trimming cut 1 base from V and 3 bases from J; bases unmatched to any gene: 7. Germline V CDR1 and CDR2: SGHDT, YYEEEE. The CDR3 region is CASSLLLAGGVEETQYF. In DNA form, the CDR3 reads TGTGCCAGCAGCTTGCTACTAGCGGGAGGTGTGGAAGAGACCCAGTACTTC.

V is TRBV4-2 and J is TRBJ2-7, with D possibly TRBD2 on 7 matching bases. V gave up 5 bases and J gave up 2 bases, with 25 bases separating them. Germline loops: CDR1 LGHNA, CDR2 YNFKEQ. The CDR3 loop spans 18 amino acids. CDR3 in amino acids: CASSSSGGAGVPTYEQYF. In nucleotides, the CDR3 is TGTGCCAGCAGCTCCTCTGGGGGGGCGGGAGTCCCTACCTACGAGCAGTACTTC.

The chain couples TRBV4-1 to TRBJ1-2; 8 bases map to TRBD1. Germline CDR1 and CDR2: MGHRA and YSYEKL. The CDR3 extends over 15 amino acids. J lost 3 bases, V lost 2 bases, and 5 bases had no gene match. The CDR3 DNA reads as TGCGCCAGCAGCCAACCGGACAGGGCTGACTATGGCTACACCTTC. It is translated as CASSQPDRADYGYTF.

V and J are TRBV27 and TRBJ1-6; D unclear. V was shortened by 10 bases and J by 4 bases, with 14 bases between the two germline ends. This CDR3 is 14 amino acids long. Germline CDR1 is MNHEY and CDR2 is SMNVEV (reference sequence). CDR3 sequence reads: CANGRVGYNSPLHF. CDR3 sequence (DNA): TGTGCCAACGGAAGGGTAGGTTATAATTCACCCCTCCACTTT.

The chain employs TRBV15 and TRBJ1-1; D unclear. Trimming pared 2 bases from V and 0 bases from J, leaving 4 bases between. The CDR3 has 13 residues. Germline V CDR1 and CDR2: LNHNV, YYDKDF (reference sequence). For the CDR3, the DNA is TGTGCCACCAGCAGATTTATGAACACTGAAGCTTTCTTT. Translation: CATSRFMNTEAFF.

A single count supports this clone. The chain joins TRBV11-1 to TRBJ2-7, with D uncertain. Trimming stripped 5 bases from V and 4 bases from J, with 6 bases between. The CDR3 runs to 11 residues. Germline assignment: CDR1 SGHAT and CDR2 FQDESV (reference sequence). CDR3 region: CASSGRYEQYF. Here the CDR3 DNA reads TGTGCCAGCAGCGGGCGGTACGAGCAGTACTTC.

This sequence joins TRBV19 and TRBJ1-3, with 9 bases fitting TRBD1. Losses at the gene ends were 10 bases for V and 1 base for J; bases not matched to a gene: 8. CDR3 length: 15 residues. The germline V gene has CDR1 LNHDA and CDR2 SQIVND (reference sequence). The CDR3 sequence is CATKTGTGSGNTIYF. Here the CDR3 DNA reads TGTGCCACTAAAACCGGGACAGGGTCTGGAAACACCATATATTTT. Variable domain in full (rest from reference TRBV19 and TRBJ1-3): DGGITQSPKYLFRKEGQNVTLSCEQNLNHDAMYWYRQDPGQGLRLIYYSQIVNDFQKGDIAEGYSVSREKKESFPLTVTSAQKNPTAFYLCATKTGTGSGNTIYFGEGSWLTVV.